A selection of T cell receptor beta chains follows, all from one sample in a study of blood T cell repertoires in COVID-19. Some clones are missing from TCRdb's copy, which holds only in-frame ones; the method was immunoSEQ multiplex PCR. The profile shows approximately 220,000 clones, around 82% of them singletons. The source material was PBMCs or T cells enriched from blood (not recorded which). These receptors were obtained from a woman between 50 and 59 years old who had been exposed to COVID-19. CDR3s include the opening cysteine and the closing phenylalanine or tryptophan. A D gene is named only where the DNA matches it firmly. A row's size may be missing; if present it is once, few, many or a size class.

-	TRBV9	-	TRBJ1-2	CASSPLIPTKGMRGYTF	TGTGCCAGCAGCCCCCTCATTCCAACTAAGGGGATGCGTGGCTACACCTTC
-	TRBV5-4	-	TRBJ1-3	CASSLGLSGNTIYF	TGTGCCAGCAGCTTGGGGCTCTCTGGAAACACCATATATTTT
-	TRBV7-9	-	TRBJ2-3	CASSLEGLAGPDTQYF	TGTGCCAGCAGCTTAGAGGGGTTAGCTGGACCAGATACGCAGTATTTT
-	TRBV5-7	-	TRBJ2-7	CASSFPLGGILGQAYEQYF	TGTGCCAGCAGCTTCCCCCTGGGGGGTATTCTCGGACAGGCCTACGAGCAGTACTTC
TRBD1	TRBV7-2	-	TRBJ1-2	CASSPTGGSGYTF	TGTGCCAGCAGCCCCACAGGGGGAAGTGGCTACACCTTC
TRBD1	TRBV25-1	-	TRBJ1-2	CASSESQGAQGYGYTF	TGTGCCAGCAGTGAATCTCAGGGGGCGCAAGGCTATGGCTACACCTTC
-	TRBV29-1	-	TRBJ1-1	CSVDRGGAEAFF	TGCAGCGTTGATCGGGGTGGGGCTGAAGCTTTCTTT
-	TRBV7-9	once	TRBJ2-1	CASSSSAQSYNEQFF	TGTGCCAGCAGTTCTTCTGCACAGTCCTACAATGAGCAGTTCTTC
TRBD1	TRBV11-2	-	TRBJ1-2	CASSSSTGNYGYTF	TGTGCCAGCAGCTCTTCGACAGGGAACTATGGCTACACCTTC
TRBD2	TRBV14	-	TRBJ2-7	CASSPRPTSGGSYEQYF	TGTGCCAGCAGCCCCCGGCCTACTAGCGGGGGTTCCTACGAGCAGTACTTC
-	TRBV29-1	-	TRBJ1-1	CSVEGQVRTEAFF	TGCAGCGTCGAGGGTCAAGTTAGGACTGAAGCTTTCTTT
-	TRBV9	-	TRBJ2-2	CASSVDLRAGELFF	TGTGCCAGCAGCGTAGACCTGAGGGCCGGGGAGCTGTTTTTT
TRBD1	TRBV28	-	TRBJ1-2	CASSTPGGPNYGYTF	TGTGCCAGCAGTACACCAGGGGGGCCTAACTATGGCTACACCTTC
TRBD2	TRBV7-8	-	TRBJ2-1	CASSIREGTYNEQFF	TGTGCCAGCAGTATTCGGGAGGGGACCTACAATGAGCAGTTCTTC
-	TRBV9	-	TRBJ2-7	CASSPPGDRNYEQYF	TGTGCCAGCAGCCCCCCCGGGGATAGGAACTACGAGCAGTACTTC
-	TRBV13	once	TRBJ1-3	CASSFKWRGNTIYF	TGTGCCAGCAGCTTTAAATGGAGGGGAAACACCATATATTTT
TRBD2	TRBV9	-	TRBJ2-2	CASSVHINSGLSGELFF	TGTGCCAGCAGCGTTCACATTAATAGCGGGTTGTCCGGGGAGCTGTTTTTT
-	TRBV30	-	TRBJ2-5	CAWSVLAETQYF	TGTGCCTGGAGTGTACTCGCAGAGACCCAGTACTTC
TRBD1	TRBV19	-	TRBJ1-4	CASSRDRGVEKLFF	TGTGCCAGTAGCAGGGACAGGGGTGTTGAAAAACTGTTTTTT
TRBD1	TRBV7-2	-	TRBJ1-1	CASSLAGGFMNTEAFF	TGTGCCAGCAGCTTAGCAGGGGGCTTTATGAACACTGAAGCTTTCTTT
-	TRBV29-1	-	TRBJ2-5	CSVEDRRGYQETQYF	TGCAGCGTTGAAGATCGTAGAGGCTACCAAGAGACCCAGTACTTC
-	TRBV25-1	-	TRBJ2-5	CASSGQVPRETQYF	TGTGCCAGCAGTGGACAGGTTCCACGAGAGACCCAGTACTTC
-	TRBV5-4	-	TRBJ2-2	CASSFWGPSANTGELFF	TGTGCCAGCAGCTTCTGGGGCCCTTCCGCGAACACCGGGGAGCTGTTTTTT
-	TRBV21-1	-	TRBJ1-2	CATIDRAYGYTF	TGTGCCACCATTGACAGGGCGTATGGCTACACCTTC
-	TRBV7-3	-	TRBJ1-1	CASSLQGGGTEAFF	TGTGCCAGCAGCTTACAGGGAGGGGGCACTGAAGCTTTCTTT
-	TRBV19	-	TRBJ1-6	CASSRQIEGSPLHF	TGTGCCAGTAGCCGCCAGATCGAGGGCTCACCCCTCCACTTT
TRBD2	TRBV3-1/TRBV3-2	few	TRBJ2-1	CASSQASGGREQFF	TGTGCCAGCAGCCAAGCAAGCGGGGGTCGGGAGCAGTTCTTC
TRBD1	TRBV19	few	TRBJ1-1	CASSTGQGSNTEAFF	TGTGCCAGTAGTACCGGACAGGGTTCGAACACTGAAGCTTTCTTT